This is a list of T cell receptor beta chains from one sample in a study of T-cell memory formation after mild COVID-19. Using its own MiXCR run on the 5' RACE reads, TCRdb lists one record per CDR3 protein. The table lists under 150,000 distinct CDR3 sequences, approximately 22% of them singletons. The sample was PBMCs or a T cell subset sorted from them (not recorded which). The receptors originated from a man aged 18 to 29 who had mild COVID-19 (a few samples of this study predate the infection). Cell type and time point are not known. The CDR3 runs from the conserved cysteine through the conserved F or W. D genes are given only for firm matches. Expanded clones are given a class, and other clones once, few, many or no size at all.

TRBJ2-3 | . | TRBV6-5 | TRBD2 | TGTGCCAGCAGTCGCACTAGCGGGGGGCTAGGAGATACGCAGTATTTT | CASSRTSGGLGDTQYF
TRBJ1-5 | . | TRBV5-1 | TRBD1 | TGCGCCAGCAGCTCCATAGGGGGCGGACAGCCCCAGCATTTT | CASSSIGGGQPQHF
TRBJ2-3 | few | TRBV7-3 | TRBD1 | TGTGCCAGCAGCTCCCTGACAGGGCTTGGCACAGATACGCAGTATTTT | CASSSLTGLGTDTQYF
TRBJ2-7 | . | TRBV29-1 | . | TGCAGCGTTGTTGCGGGATACGAGCAGTACTTC | CSVVAGYEQYF
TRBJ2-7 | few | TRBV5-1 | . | TGCGCCAGCTCCTTTCTGGGGGCTAGCGAGTCCTACGAGCAGTACTTC | CASSFLGASESYEQYF
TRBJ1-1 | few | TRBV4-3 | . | TGCGCCAGCAGCCAAGAGGTGGCCTTCGTGACGAACACTGAAGCTTTCTTT | CASSQEVAFVTNTEAFF
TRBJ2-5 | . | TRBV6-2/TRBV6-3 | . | TGTGCCAGCAGTTACCCGCACAGGGGAGGGGAGACCCAGTACTTC | CASSYPHRGGETQYF
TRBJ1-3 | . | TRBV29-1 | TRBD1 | TGCAGCTTCGCCGGGGACAGCTCTGGAAACACCATATATTTT | CSFAGDSSGNTIYF
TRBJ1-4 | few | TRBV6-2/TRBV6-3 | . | TGTGCCAGCAGCCTCTTGAGCGACCCTCTCCAAAAAGTCCTGAATGAAAAACTGTTTTTT | CASSLLSDPLQKVLNEKLFF
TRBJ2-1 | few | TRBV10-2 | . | TGCGCCAGCAAGAAGATCCCAGGTCAAAATGAGCAGTTCTTC | CASKKIPGQNEQFF
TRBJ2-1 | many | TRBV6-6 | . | TGTGCCAGCAGTTACTCGATCCAGTTGGACAGCCCGTACAATGAGCAGTTCTTC | CASSYSIQLDSPYNEQFF
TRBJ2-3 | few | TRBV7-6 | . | TGTGCCAGCAGCCCGGGTCGGATCGGAGACAGCACAGATACGCAGTATTTT | CASSPGRIGDSTDTQYF
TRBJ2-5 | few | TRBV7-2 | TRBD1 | TGTGCCAGCAGCTTATGGGGACAGGGCCCAGAGACCCAGTACTTC | CASSLWGQGPETQYF
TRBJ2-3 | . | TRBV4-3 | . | TGCGCCAGCAGCCAGAGCGGAGTGACGACAGATACGCAGTATTTT | CASSQSGVTTDTQYF
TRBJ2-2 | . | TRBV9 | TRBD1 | TGTGCCAGCAGCGGACAGGGGACCGGGGAGCTGTTTTTT | CASSGQGTGELFF
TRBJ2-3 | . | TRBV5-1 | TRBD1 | TGCGCCAGCAGCTATGGCGGGCAGGGGGCCGTCTACACGCAGTATTTT | CASSYGGQGAVYTQYF
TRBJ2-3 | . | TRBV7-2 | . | TGTGCCAGCTCTAGAAGCACAGATACGCAGTATTTT | CASSRSTDTQYF
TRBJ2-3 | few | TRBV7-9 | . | TGTGCCGCAGGGAGGGGCTCGGGGGCCTTCACAGATACGCAGTATTTT | CAAGRGSGAFTDTQYF
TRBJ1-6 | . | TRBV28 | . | TGTGCCAGCAGTTCCCCCGCCTTCAGGGGCGAGCGTGATTCACCCCTCCACTTT | CASSSPAFRGERDSPLHF
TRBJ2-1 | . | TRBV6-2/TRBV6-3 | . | TGTGCCAGCAGTTACTCGCGTGCGGGGCAGTACAATGAGCAGTTCTTC | CASSYSRAGQYNEQFF
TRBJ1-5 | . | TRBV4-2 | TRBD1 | TGTGCCAGCAGCCGAACCGACAGGGGAGATCAGCCCCAGCATTTT | CASSRTDRGDQPQHF
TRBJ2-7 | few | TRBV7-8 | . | TGTGCCAGCAGCATGGGACCTCCCTACGAGCAGTACTTC | CASSMGPPYEQYF
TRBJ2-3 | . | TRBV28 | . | TGTGCCAGCAGTCCTGTCCCTCGGGACCAGAGCACAGATACGCAGTATTTT | CASSPVPRDQSTDTQYF
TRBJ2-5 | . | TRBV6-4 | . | TGTGCCAGCAGTGAAGAAGGAGGGGGCCAAGAGACCCAGTACTTC | CASSEEGGGQETQYF
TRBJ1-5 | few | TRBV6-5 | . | TGTGCCAGCAGTATCATACAGGGAGGGAATCAGCCCCAGCATTTT | CASSIIQGGNQPQHF
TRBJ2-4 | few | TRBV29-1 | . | TGCAGCGCCTCCGGGACGGGGGACATTCAGTACTTC | CSASGTGDIQYF
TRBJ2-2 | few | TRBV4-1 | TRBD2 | TGCGCCAGCAGCCCCCGCGGGGGAACCGGGGAGCTGTTTTTT | CASSPRGGTGELFF
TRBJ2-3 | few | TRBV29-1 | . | TGCAGCGTTGAAGGGTTCGGGTCTGGCACAGATACGCAGTATTTT | CSVEGFGSGTDTQYF
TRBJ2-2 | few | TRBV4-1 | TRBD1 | TGCGCCAGCAGCCAGAACAGGGGGTATAACACCGGTGAGCTGTTTTTT | CASSQNRGYNTGELFF
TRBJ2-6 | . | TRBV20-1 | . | TGCAGTGCTCCCGTCTCTGGGGCCAACGTCCTGACTTTC | CSAPVSGANVLTF
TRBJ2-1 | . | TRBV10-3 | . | TGTGCCATCAGTGACTTGGTCGTAAGCCCGAGCGATGAGCAGTTCTTC | CAISDLVVSPSDEQFF
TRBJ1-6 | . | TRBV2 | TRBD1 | TGTGCCAGCAGTGCGGGACAGGGTTCTTCACCCCTCCACTTT | CASSAGQGSSPLHF
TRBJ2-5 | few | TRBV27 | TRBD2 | TGTGCCAGCAGTTTCCGACTAGCGGGGGGTTATGAGACCCAGTACTTC | CASSFRLAGGYETQYF
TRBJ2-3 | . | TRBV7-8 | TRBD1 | TGTGCCAGCAGCTCCTGGGGCAGGGGGCGAGATACGCAGTATTTT | CASSSWGRGRDTQYF
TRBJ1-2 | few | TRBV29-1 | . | TGCAGCCAATTTCAGGGGTATGGCTACACCTTC | CSQFQGYGYTF
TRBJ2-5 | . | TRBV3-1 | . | TGTGCCAGCAGCCCTACAGGGATTGAGACCCAGTACTTC | CASSPTGIETQYF
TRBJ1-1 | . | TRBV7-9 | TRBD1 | TGTGCCAGCAGCTCCGGGCTAGGGACAGAGAAGAACACTGAAGCTTTCTTT | CASSSGLGTEKNTEAFF
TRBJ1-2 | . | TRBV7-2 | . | TGTGCCAGCAGCCGCGTGATGGATGACTATGGCTACACCTTC | CASSRVMDDYGYTF
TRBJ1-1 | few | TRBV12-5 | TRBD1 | TGTGCTAGTGGTTTGGGGACAGGGATCAATGAAGCTTTCTTT | CASGLGTGINEAFF
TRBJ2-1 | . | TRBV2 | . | TGTGCCAGCACCCCGGCCGACAGTTACAATGAGCAGTTCTTC | CASTPADSYNEQFF
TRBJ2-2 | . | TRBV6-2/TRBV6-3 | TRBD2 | TGTGCCAGCAGTCCAGGACTAGCGATGAACACCGGGGAGCTGTTTTTT | CASSPGLAMNTGELFF
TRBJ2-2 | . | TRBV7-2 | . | TGTGCCAGCAGCTTAGAGAGTCCGTCCTACACCGGGGAGCTGTTTTTT | CASSLESPSYTGELFF
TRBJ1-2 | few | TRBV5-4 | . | TGTGCCAGCAACGCTCCCGGGTCCCCACCCGGGGGCTACACCTTC | CASNAPGSPPGGYTF
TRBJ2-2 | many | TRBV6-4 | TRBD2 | TGTGCCAGCAGTGCTAGCGGGGACACCGGGGAGCTGTTTTTT | CASSASGDTGELFF
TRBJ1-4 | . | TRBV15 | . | TGTGCCACCAGCAGAGCGGTGGGAGCAACTAATGAAAAACTGTTTTTT | CATSRAVGATNEKLFF
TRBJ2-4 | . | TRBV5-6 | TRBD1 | TGTGCCAGCAGCCCCGGGACAGGAAACATTCAGTACTTC | CASSPGTGNIQYF
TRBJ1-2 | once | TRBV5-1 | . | TGCGCCAGCAGCCAACCTGAGGACGCACTCGATGGCTACACCTTC | CASSQPEDALDGYTF
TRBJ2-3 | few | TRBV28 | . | TGTGCCAGCAGTGCGCCAGCGCGGCAAAGCACAGATACGCAGTATTTT | CASSAPARQSTDTQYF
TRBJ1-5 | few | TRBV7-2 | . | TGTGCCAGCAGCTTAGGTGGTAAGCCCCAGCATTTT | CASSLGGKPQHF
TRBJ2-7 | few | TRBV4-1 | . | TGCGCCAGCAGCCAAGTCTCCGGAGACGAGCAGTACTTC | CASSQVSGDEQYF
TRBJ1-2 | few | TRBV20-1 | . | TGCAGTGCTAGTGATGGCTACACCTTC | CSASDGYTF